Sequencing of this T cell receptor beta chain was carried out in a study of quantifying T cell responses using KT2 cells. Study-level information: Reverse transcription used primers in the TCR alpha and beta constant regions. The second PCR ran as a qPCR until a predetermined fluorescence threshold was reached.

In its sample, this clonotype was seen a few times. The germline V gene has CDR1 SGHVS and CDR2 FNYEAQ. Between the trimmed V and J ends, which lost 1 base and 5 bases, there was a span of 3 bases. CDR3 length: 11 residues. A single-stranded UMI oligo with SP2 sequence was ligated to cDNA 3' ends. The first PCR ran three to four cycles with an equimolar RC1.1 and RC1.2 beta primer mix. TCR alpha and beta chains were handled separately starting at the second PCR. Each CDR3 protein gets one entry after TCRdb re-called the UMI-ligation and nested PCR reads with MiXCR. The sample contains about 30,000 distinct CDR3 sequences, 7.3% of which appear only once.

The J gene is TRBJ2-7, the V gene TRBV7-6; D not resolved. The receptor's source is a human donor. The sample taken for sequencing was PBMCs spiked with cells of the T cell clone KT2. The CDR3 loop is CASSLGDEQYF. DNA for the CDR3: TGTGCCAGCAGCTTAGGGGACGAGCAGTACTTC.